The 5 T cell receptor beta chains below were found in one sample sequenced in a study of OX40 agonist ivuxolimab in advanced cancers. Clones were sequenced by immunoSEQ multiplex PCR, and TCRdb holds only the in-frame ones, with some missing. Here the sample spans approximately 77,000 clones, roughly nine tenths being singletons. The specimen was CD4+ or CD8+ T cells sorted from blood, collected in a trial of the OX40 agonist ivuxolimab. These receptors were collected from an adult with an advanced solid tumor such as melanoma, head and neck, liver or kidney cancer.

The rearrangement uses TRBV6-6 and TRBJ2-5; D unresolved. CDR1 is MNHNY, CDR2 SVGAGI, per germline (reference sequence). Trimming pared 0 bases from V and 1 base from J, leaving 0 bases between. The CDR3 is 12 residues long. CDR3 protein: CASSYSQETQYF. The CDR3 bases are TGTGCCAGCAGTTACTCCCAAGAGACCCAGTACTTC.

The chain combines TRBV5-6 with TRBJ1-4, with TRBD1 as a possible D gene (5 bases). Trimming removed 4 bases at V and 12 bases at J, with 25 bases between. The CDR3 length is 16 residues. CDR1 is SGHDT, CDR2 YYEEEE, per germline. The CDR3 DNA sequence: TGTGCCAGCAGCCCTAAAATTGGATTCAGGGCCACCGAACTGTTTTTT. Translated, it gives CASSPKIGFRATELFF.

V and J are TRBV12-5 and TRBJ2-2, with D perhaps TRBD1 (5 bases). Germline V gene lookup returns CDR1 LGHNT and CDR2 FRNRAP. V was cut by 3 bases and J by 1 base, with 6 bases left in between. This CDR3 comprises 14 residues. CDR3 residues: CASGFGQNTGELFF. The CDR3 DNA reads as TGTGCTAGTGGTTTCGGACAGAACACCGGGGAGCTGTTTTTT. The full variable domain, with the rest looked up from reference TRBV12-5 and TRBJ2-2, is DARVTQTPRHKVTEMGQEVTMRCQPILGHNTVFWYRQTMMQGLELLAYFRNRAPLDDSGMPKDRFSAEMPDATLATLKIQPSEPRDSAVYFCASGFGQNTGELFFGEGSRLTVL.

V is TRBV2 and J is TRBJ2-1, with TRBD2 matching 8 bases. Germline V gene data show CDR1 as SNHLY and CDR2 as FYNNEI. Unmatched junction bases numbered 18, after V lost 8 bases and J lost 3 bases. The CDR3 covers 18 residues. The CDR3 here is CASGWRSGGGRYYNEQFF. The CDR3 bases are TGTGCCAGCGGCTGGCGGTCCGGGGGGGGTCGGTACTACAATGAGCAGTTCTTC. Based on the CDR3 plus reference TRBV2 and TRBJ2-1, the full variable domain is EPEVTQTPSHQVTQMGQEVILRCVPISNHLYFYWYRQILGQKVEFLVSFYNNEISEKSEIFDDQFSVERPDGSNFTLKIRSTKLEDSAMYFCASGWRSGGGRYYNEQFFGPGTRLTVL.

This chain links TRBV10-3 with TRBJ1-1; the D is unclear. The ends were cut back, 0 bases at V and 2 bases at J, with 10 bases in the middle. Germline V gene lookup returns CDR1 ENHRY and CDR2 SYGVKD. CDR3 length: 15 amino acids. CDR3 residues: CAISESLQPNTEAFF. CDR3 coding DNA: TGTGCCATCAGTGAGTCCTTACAGCCCAACACTGAAGCTTTCTTT.